This T cell receptor beta chain was identified in a study of OX40 agonist ivuxolimab in advanced cancers. For this clone: Its antigen is unknown.

Data came from immunoSEQ multiplex PCR; TCRdb stores just in-frame clones and leaves some out. The repertoire holds around 93,000 clones, 87% seen once, with about 1.5% in the top ten. Study-wide points: By week 6 at 0.1 to 3.0 mg/kg, blood CD4+ and CD8+ T cells had expanded clonally. Partial responders receiving 0.1-3.0 mg/kg showed among the lowest clonal expansion.

Baseline, cycle 4 day 1, and cycle 7 day 1 were the blood sampling points. Trimming removed 4 bases from V and 0 bases from J, with 9 bases in between. CDR3 length equals 14 residues. Germline lookup yields CDR1 KGHSH and CDR2 LQKENI. This chain uses TRBV18 with TRBJ1-1; a possible D gene is TRBD1 (6 bases). This TCR was recovered from an adult with an advanced solid tumor such as melanoma, head and neck, liver or kidney cancer. This specimen consisted of CD4+ or CD8+ T cells sorted from blood, obtained in a trial of the OX40 agonist ivuxolimab. The chain's CDR3 is CASSQGGMNTEAFF. The CDR3 DNA sequence: TGTGCCAGCTCACAGGGGGGGATGAACACTGAAGCTTTCTTT.